What follows describes a single TCR beta chain. The source of the sample is a study of blood T cell repertoires in COVID-19. Study context: Researchers got acute and convalescent COVID-19 samples from the United States, Italy and Spain. Sample material is recorded as cDNA or gDNA derived from T cells, B-cell-depleted T cells, or PBMCs.

In the original analysis: Amplification of reference gene primers was used by the study to estimate nucleated cell counts. Sequenced by immunoSEQ multiplex PCR; TCRdb stores in-frame clones only, minus some. V and J calls plus clone size are reproduced from that table; the DNA served to infer D and trimming. The data contain roughly 260,000 clones, 80% to 90% of them singletons. This CDR3 is built from 13 residues. Trimming took 7 bases from V and 6 from J; bases not matched to a gene: 5. Germline V gene data show CDR1 as MNHEY and CDR2 as SMNVEV (reference sequence). The clonotype comes from a woman in her fifties or sixties with acute or convalescent COVID-19. What was sequenced was peripheral blood. The rearrangement links TRBV27 to TRBJ2-1; 8 nucleotides align to TRBD1. This CDR3 is CASKAGGGNEQFF. The DNA of the CDR3 is TGTGCCAGCAAGGCAGGGGGCGGCAATGAGCAGTTCTTC.